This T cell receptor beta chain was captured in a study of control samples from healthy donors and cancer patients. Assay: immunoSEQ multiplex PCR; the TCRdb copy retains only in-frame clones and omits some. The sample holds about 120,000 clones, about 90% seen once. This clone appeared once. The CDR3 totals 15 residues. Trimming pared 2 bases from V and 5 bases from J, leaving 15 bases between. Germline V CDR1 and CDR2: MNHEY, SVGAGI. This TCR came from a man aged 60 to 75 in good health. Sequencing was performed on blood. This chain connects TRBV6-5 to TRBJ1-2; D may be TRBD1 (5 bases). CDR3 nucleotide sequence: TGTGCCAGCAGTTACGGGTTGGGCAGGGAGTATGGCTACACCTTC. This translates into CASSYGLGREYGYTF.